These 31 T cell receptor beta chains were sequenced from one sample in a study of cytomegalovirus exposure and HLA in healthy donors. The PCR made use of 60 Vbeta and 13 Jbeta primers. The table came from immunoSEQ multiplex PCR; TCRdb's copy has only in-frame clones and leaves some out. This table has 170,000 or so clones, more than 65% appearing once. The sample consisted of PBMCs. Receptor source: a woman between 45 and 60 years old in good health and CMV-seronegative.

V is TRBV19 and J is TRBJ1-1; perhaps TRBD1 as D (5 bases). The V gene lost 5 bases and the J gene lost 2 bases, with 9 bases spanning the gap. Germline V gene lookup returns CDR1 LNHDA and CDR2 SQIVND (reference sequence). The CDR3 loop spans 13 amino acids. The CDR3 spells CASSAQGNTEAFF. CDR3 in DNA: TGTGCCAGTAGTGCCCAGGGTAACACTGAAGCTTTCTTT.

This chain links TRBV6-1 with TRBJ2-2, with TRBD2 identical over 9 bases. The CDR3 is 14 residues long. The J segment lost 3 bases and the V segment lost 7 bases, leaving 3 bases of the junction unmatched. Germline V gene data show CDR1 as MNHNS and CDR2 as SASEGT. This CDR3 reads CASNAGGHTGELFF. CDR3 DNA: TGTGCCAGCAATGCGGGGGGGCACACCGGGGAGCTGTTTTTT.

The chain joins TRBV6-1 to TRBJ1-6, with D possibly TRBD1 on 5 matching bases. This CDR3 comprises 13 residues. Trimming removed 10 bases from V and 8 bases from J, with 15 bases in between. Germline values: CDR1 MNHNS, CDR2 SASEGT. The CDR3: CATMGWGYSPLHF. Written as DNA, the CDR3 is TGTGCCACGATGGGGTGGGGCTATTCACCCCTCCACTTT.

The V and J genes are TRBV10-1 and TRBJ2-7, with TRBD2 identical over 11 bases. In germline, CDR1 is WNHNN, CDR2 SYGVQD (reference sequence). The CDR3 is 15 amino acids. Germline trimming cut 6 bases from V and 1 base from J; bases unmatched to any gene: 5. CDR3: CASSPGTSGSYEQYF. DNA of the CDR3: TGCGCCAGCAGCCCCGGGACTAGCGGATCCTACGAGCAGTACTTC.

This clone came up once. The chain employs TRBV5-1 and TRBJ1-1, with D possibly TRBD1 on 5 matching bases. V shed 5 bases and J shed 1 base, with 12 bases lying between them. The CDR3 loop spans 14 amino acids. Germline CDR1 reads SGHRS; CDR2 reads YFSETQ. The CDR3 region is CASRVVGANTEAFF. DNA of the CDR3: TGCGCCAGCAGAGTGGTAGGGGCGAACACTGAAGCTTTCTTT.

The chain joins TRBV2 to TRBJ2-5; tentatively, D is TRBD2 (6 bases). There are 13 residues in the CDR3. With 3 bases removed from V and 5 bases from J, the gap between germline ends came to 10 bases. Per germline, CDR1 SNHLY and CDR2 FYNNEI. The CDR3 DNA follows: TGTGCCAGCAGTGAGGGTCTAGCGGAGACCCAGTACTTC. Translated: CASSEGLAETQYF.

The CDR3 loop is CASSLDTTGNYGYTF. CDR3 sequence (DNA): TGCGCCAGCAGCTTAGACACCACTGGGAACTATGGCTACACCTTC. The rearrangement links TRBV5-1 to TRBJ1-2, with unresolved D. Trimming removed 2 bases from V and 2 bases from J, with 13 bases in between. CDR3 length: 15 amino acids. In germline, CDR1 is SGHRS, CDR2 YFSETQ.

The chain uses TRBV5-8 and TRBJ2-5, with 9 positions matching TRBD1. The J call may be wrong; the DNA end is better matched by TRBJ2-7. The CDR3 loop spans 14 amino acids. The germline gives CDR1 SGHTS, CDR2 YDEGEE. The CDR3 reads CASRLRDRAYEQYF. The CDR3 coding sequence is TGTGCCAGCAGACTCCGGGACAGGGCCTACGAGCAGTACTTC.

The CDR3 loop reads CAWDRGPQETQYF. CDR3 sequence (DNA): TGTGCCTGGGACAGGGGGCCTCAGGAGACCCAGTACTTC. V gene TRBV30 combines with J gene TRBJ2-5; 10 bases agree with TRBD1. Germline loops: CDR1 GTSNPN, CDR2 SVGIG (reference sequence). CDR3 length: 13 amino acids. The V and J ends lost 5 bases and 5 bases, in that order; junction bases with no gene match: 5.

The sample holds one count of this clone. V and J are TRBV7-9 and TRBJ1-1; D is perhaps TRBD1 (6 bases). V was clipped by 5 bases and J by 3 bases, with 10 bases between them. CDR1 is SEHNR and CDR2 is FQNEAQ in the germline V gene (reference sequence). This CDR3 is built from 13 residues. This CDR3 reads CASSIEGDTEAFF. In DNA, the CDR3 is TGTGCCAGCAGCATTGAGGGGGACACTGAAGCTTTCTTT.

The chain links TRBV4-3 to TRBJ1-2; 11 positions match TRBD1. The CDR3 is made up of 17 amino acids. V lost 6 bases to trimming and J lost 0 bases; unmatched junction nucleotides: 9. Per the germline V gene, CDR1 is LGHNA and CDR2 is YSLEER. The DNA of the CDR3 is TGCGCCAGCAGGCGAGGACAGGGGGCGGGAGCTAACTATGGCTACACCTTC. It specifies CASRRGQGAGANYGYTF.

V and J are TRBV6-1 and TRBJ2-1, with TRBD2 as a possible D gene (6 bases). CDR1 and CDR2 (germline): MNHNS, SASEGT. The CDR3 length is 13 residues. The ends were cut back, 6 bases at V and 7 bases at J, with 13 bases in the middle. CDR3 sequence (DNA): TGTGCCAGCAGGCTGGGACTTTCGAATGAGCAGTTCTTC. This translates into CASRLGLSNEQFF.

In this sample, this clone turned up once. The V call is TRBV7-8, the J call TRBJ2-7, with 14 bases that match TRBD2. Germline lookup yields CDR1 SGHVS and CDR2 FQNEAQ. J was trimmed by 6 bases and V by 3 bases; bases with no gene match: 10. CDR3 length: 17 amino acids. The DNA of the CDR3 is TGTGCCAGCAGCTTGGACCCGGGACTAGCGGGGGAATCCGAGCAGTACTTC. Protein product: CASSLDPGLAGESEQYF. Drawing the rest from reference TRBV7-8 and TRBJ2-7, the complete variable domain is GAGVSQSPRYKVAKRGQDVALRCDPISGHVSLFWYQQALGQGPEFLTYFQNEAQLDKSGLPSDRFFAERPEGSVSTLKIQRTQQEDSAVYLCASSLDPGLAGESEQYFGPGTRLTVT.

The chain carries TRBV7-8 and TRBJ2-1, with 10 bases aligning to TRBD2. The CDR3 length is 16 residues. V dropped 5 bases and J dropped 9; count of bases not matched to a gene: 13. The V gene's germline CDR1 is SGHVS and CDR2 FQNEAQ. CDR3 in amino acids: CASSARAAGGPGEQFF. CDR3 bases: TGTGCCAGCAGCGCCCGGGCAGCGGGAGGGCCGGGTGAGCAGTTCTTC. The variable domain in full, completed from reference TRBV7-8 and TRBJ2-1, reads GAGVSQSPRYKVAKRGQDVALRCDPISGHVSLFWYQQALGQGPEFLTYFQNEAQLDKSGLPSDRFFAERPEGSVSTLKIQRTQQEDSAVYLCASSARAAGGPGEQFFGPGTRLTVL.

This sequence joins TRBV27 and TRBJ2-7; the match to TRBD2 covers 9 bases. V shed 3 bases and J 3 bases; nucleotides not matched to a gene: 6. This CDR3 region has 15 residues. Germline CDR1 MNHEY, CDR2 SMNVEV (reference sequence). The CDR3 coding sequence is TGTGCCAGCAGTTTCTTGGCTAGCGGGGTCTACGAGCAGTACTTC. It specifies CASSFLASGVYEQYF.

The rearrangement uses TRBV18 and TRBJ2-1, with 9 bases lining up with TRBD2. The CDR3 has 15 amino acids. The germline CDR1 and CDR2 sequences are KGHSH and LQKENI. Germline trimming cut 3 bases from V and 5 bases from J; bases unmatched to any gene: 5. This CDR3 reads CASSPLAGDNNEQFF. Written as DNA, the CDR3 is TGTGCCAGCTCACCGTTAGCGGGGGACAACAATGAGCAGTTCTTC.

This chain uses TRBV27 with TRBJ2-7; a weak D match, TRBD1 (5 bases). The germline V and J ends were trimmed by 5 bases and 2 bases, with 13 bases remaining between them. The CDR3 loop spans 14 amino acids. Germline V gives CDR1 MNHEY, CDR2 SMNVEV (reference sequence). CDR3 sequence reads: CASSQLLGPYEQYF. Here the CDR3 DNA reads TGTGCCAGCAGTCAACTATTGGGGCCCTACGAGCAGTACTTC.

This chain uses TRBV5-1 with TRBJ2-3; 16 bases line up with TRBD2. Germline CDR1 reads SGHRS; CDR2 reads YFSETQ. With V trimmed by 4 bases and J by 3 bases, 5 bases remained unmatched. This CDR3 is built from 17 residues. The CDR3 here is CASSLGTSGRGTDTQYF. CDR3 in DNA: TGCGCCAGCAGCCTCGGGACTAGCGGGAGGGGTACAGATACGCAGTATTTT. Combining the CDR3 with reference TRBV5-1 and TRBJ2-3 gives the whole variable domain KAGVTQTPRYLIKTRGQQVTLSCSPISGHRSVSWYQQTPGQGLQFLFEYFSETQRNKGNFPGRFSGRQFSNSRSEMNVSTLELGDSALYLCASSLGTSGRGTDTQYFGPGTRLTVL.

V gene TRBV19 combines with J gene TRBJ1-5; D ambiguous. CDR1 LNHDA and CDR2 SQIVND come from the germline V gene (reference sequence). V lost 3 bases, J lost 5 bases, and 20 bases lay in between. This CDR3 comprises 17 residues. Here the CDR3 reads CASSIPPWERRDQPQHF. CDR3 nucleotide sequence: TGTGCCAGTAGTATCCCTCCATGGGAAAGGAGGGATCAGCCCCAGCATTTT.

The rearrangement joins TRBV28 to TRBJ1-1, with 10 bases that match TRBD1. Germline CDR1 MDHEN, CDR2 SYDVKM. Germline trimming cut 6 bases from V and 3 bases from J; bases unmatched to any gene: 10. The CDR3 runs to 16 residues. The DNA of the CDR3 is TGTGCCAGCAGGGACAGGGGGGGTTTATTTGACACTGAAGCTTTCTTT. Encoded protein: CASRDRGGLFDTEAFF. Full variable domain (rest looked up from reference TRBV28 and TRBJ1-1): DVKVTQSSRYLVKRTGEKVFLECVQDMDHENMFWYRQDPGLGLRLIYFSYDVKMKEKGDIPEGYSVSREKKERFSLILESASTNQTSMYLCASRDRGGLFDTEAFFGQGTRLTVV.

The CDR3: CASSQDSNGELFF. CDR3 nucleotides: TGCGCCAGCAGCCAGGACTCGAACGGGGAGCTGTTTTTT. The V gene is TRBV5-1, the J gene TRBJ2-2; a weak D match, TRBD2 (5 bases). CDR1 and CDR2 from the germline V gene are SGHRS and YFSETQ. The CDR3 runs to 13 residues. The V gene lost 4 bases and the J gene lost 7 bases, with 11 bases spanning the gap.

This chain connects TRBV5-4 to TRBJ2-1; 7 bases agree with TRBD1. V trimming: 2 bases; J trimming: 0 bases; junction bases outside the gene matches: 2. CDR3 length equals 15 residues. Germline CDR1 is SGHNT and CDR2 is YYREEE (reference sequence). The DNA of the CDR3 is TGTGCCAGCAGCTTAACAGGGGACTCCTACAATGAGCAGTTCTTC. Protein product: CASSLTGDSYNEQFF.

The V call is TRBV28, the J call TRBJ1-2; 7 bases align to TRBD1. The CDR3 runs 15 residues. V was clipped by 6 bases and J by 0 bases; unmatched bases: 7. Per germline, CDR1 MDHEN and CDR2 SYDVKM. The CDR3 loop reads CASRPTGVSNYGYTF. CDR3 bases: TGTGCCAGCAGACCTACAGGGGTTTCTAACTATGGCTACACCTTC.

This clone was observed a few times. The chain has TRBV10-3 and TRBJ2-1; D not resolved. Germline CDR1 reads ENHRY; CDR2 reads SYGVKD. This CDR3 is built from 11 residues. Trimming shortened V by 4 bases and J by 5 bases, and 3 bases separated the two germline ends. CDR3 region: CAISADNEQFF. CDR3 bases: TGTGCCATCAGTGCAGACAATGAGCAGTTCTTC.

This clone was seen more than once but under ten times. V is TRBV15 and J is TRBJ1-3; TRBD1 matches at 8 bases. From germline, CDR1 is LNHNV and CDR2 YYDKDF (reference sequence). The V gene end was trimmed by 1 base and the J gene end by 0 bases; junction bases not matched to a gene: 2. The CDR3 runs 16 residues. The CDR3 is CATSRGGTGSGNTIYF. The CDR3 DNA is TGTGCCACCAGCAGAGGGGGGACAGGCTCTGGAAACACCATATATTTT.

The table lists this clone with a count of one. At one end, the junction sequence differs from germline, possibly due to a read error. The chain recombines TRBV7-9 with TRBJ2-3; TRBD1 aligns across 9 bases. The V gene's germline CDR1 is SEHNR and CDR2 FQNEAQ (reference sequence). CDR3 size: 15 residues. Written as DNA, the CDR3 is TGTTCCAGCAGCTTAAATCCGGACAGGGGCACGCCGCAGTATTTT. Its translation: CSSSLNPDRGTPQYF.

CDR3 region: CASSPLGAGELFF. DNA of the CDR3: TGTGCCAGCAGCCCACTAGGTGCCGGGGAGCTGTTTTTT. V usage is TRBV7-6 and J usage is TRBJ2-2, with D possibly being TRBD2 (5 bases). The germline V gene has CDR1 SGHVS and CDR2 FNYEAQ. Trimming removed 5 bases from V and 6 bases from J, with 10 bases in between. CDR3 length: 13 amino acids.

The rearrangement uses TRBV5-6 and TRBJ2-7, with TRBD2 matching over 8 bases. The junction had 17 bases not matched to a gene; V was cut back by 3 bases and J by 6 bases. The CDR3 has 17 amino acids. The germline CDR1 and CDR2 sequences are SGHDT and YYEEEE. The CDR3: CASSSRDSGTRRGEQYF. The CDR3 coding sequence is TGTGCCAGCAGCTCCAGGGATAGCGGGACACGGCGGGGCGAGCAGTACTTC.

This clone was seen a single time. The J gene is TRBJ2-5, the V gene TRBV7-2; D is possibly TRBD1 (7 bases). CDR3 length: 13 amino acids. V lost 5 bases and J 6 bases, leaving 13 bases between the germline ends. Germline assignment: CDR1 SGHTA and CDR2 FQGNSA. CDR3 in amino acids: CASSRTGGKTQYF. DNA of the CDR3: TGTGCCAGCAGCCGGACAGGCGGGAAGACCCAGTACTTC.

This clone was observed a handful of times. Additional DNA sequences in this sample encode the identical CDR3. This chain connects TRBV5-1 to TRBJ2-2, with a tentative D call TRBD1 (5 bases). The CDR3 spans 15 residues. Germline-derived CDR1 and CDR2 are SGHRS and YFSETQ. Trimming left V 1 base short and J 2 bases short, with 9 bases between. The CDR3 DNA reads as TGCGCCAGCAGCTTGTACGGACAAAACACCGGGGAGCTGTTTTTT. Encoded protein: CASSLYGQNTGELFF.

V usage is TRBV5-1 and J usage is TRBJ2-3; D perhaps matches TRBD1 (6 bases). Trimming took 4 bases from V and 5 from J, leaving 14 bases between them. The CDR3 runs to 14 residues. CDR1 is SGHRS, CDR2 YFSETQ, per germline. The DNA for the CDR3 is TGCGCCAGCAGCCTGGACAGACCCCGAGATACGCAGTATTTT. Its protein is CASSLDRPRDTQYF.